Sequencing of this T cell receptor beta chain was carried out in a study of T cell responses to AZD1222 COVID-19 vaccine. The CDR3 runs to 14 residues. Trimming removed 5 bases from V and 4 bases from J, with 14 bases in between. The germline V gene encodes CDR1 SGHAT and CDR2 FQNNGV. Sequencing was performed with immunoSEQ multiplex PCR; in TCRdb, only in-frame clones are kept and a portion is missing. The data show roughly 120,000 clones, 80% to 90% seen once. The gene calls are TRBV11-2 and TRBJ1-2; unclear D gene. Sequencing was performed on peripheral blood, taken on day 0 of AZD1222 vaccination. The receptor was isolated from an adult in good health. In nucleotides, the CDR3 is TGTGCCAGCAGCACCGAACAGACGCGCTATGGCTACACCTTC. It encodes CASSTEQTRYGYTF.